The entry below gives a single T cell receptor beta chain sequence along with its context. The CDR3 does not end in the conserved phenylalanine or tryptophan, so this is likely a read error. The CDR3 extends over 15 amino acids. The V gene lost 3 bases and the J gene lost 1 base, with 12 bases spanning the gap. The data were obtained in a study of regulatory T cells in long-lasting Graves disease. Indicated time point: newly diagnosed GD, antithyroid drugs for less than 3 months. Generation of the TCR library employed RNA extracted from PBMCs. Building of the TCR beta libraries involved iRepertoire HTBI primers and Arm-PCR of CDR3 regions. One entry per CDR3 protein results from TCRdb running MiXCR on the multiplex PCR reads. The sample lists 530,000 or so distinct CDR3 sequences; around 15% were seen once. These records were also assigned to another study, of T cells in Graves' hyperthyroidism and ophthalmopathy. That publication notes: Blood held most thyroid clonotypes expanded above 0.001 frequency.

Sequenced material: peripheral blood mononuclear cells (PBMCs), taken at new diagnosis, from a patient treated with antithyroid drugs. This chain joins TRBV12-3 or TRBV12-4 and TRBJ1-1; D is uncertain. This TCR was recovered from a man aged 18 to 29 with Graves disease. CDR3: CASSLLSSTNTEAFY. The CDR3 DNA is TGTGCCAGCAGTTTGCTATCATCGACGAACACTGAAGCTTTCTAT.